The rows below give T cell receptor beta chains drawn from one sample of a study of blood T cell repertoires in COVID-19. Method: immunoSEQ multiplex PCR; TCRdb's copy keeps in-frame clones and lacks some. Of approximately 170,000 clones in the sample, about four fifths were seen once. Specimen: peripheral blood. Receptors were obtained from a woman aged 70-85 years who had recovered from COVID-19. The CDR3 runs from the conserved cysteine through the conserved F or W. A D gene is named only where the DNA matches it firmly. Clone size is given for some rows only: seen once, a few or many times, or a class if the clone is expanded.

TRBV7-2	TRBJ2-3	-	TRBD1	TGTGCCAGCAGCACACCGGGACAGGGGGCCGCAGATACGCAGTATTTT	CASSTPGQGAADTQYF
TRBV19	TRBJ2-6	-	-	TGTGCCAGTAGTCTCCGGCGGCGCTCTGGGGCCAACGTCCTGACTTTC	CASSLRRRSGANVLTF
TRBV5-8	TRBJ2-1	-	TRBD2	TGTGCCAGCAGCCGCGCCGGGACTAACGGCCATGAGCAGTTCTTC	CASSRAGTNGHEQFF
TRBV5-6	TRBJ2-3	once	TRBD2	TGTGCCAGCAGCTTGGGGACTAGCCGGCGGGATACGCAGTATTTT	CASSLGTSRRDTQYF
TRBV19	TRBJ1-6	-	TRBD1	TGTGCCAGTAGGGACAGGAGCTCCTATAATTCACCCCTCCACTTT	CASRDRSSYNSPLHF
TRBV10-3	TRBJ2-3	-	TRBD2	TGTGCCATCAGTGAGTTTGCGGGGGCAGATACGCAGTATTTT	CAISEFAGADTQYF
TRBV6-2/TRBV6-3	TRBJ1-5	-	-	TGTGCCAGCAGTTTTCAAAGACAGAAAAATAGCAATCAGCCCCAGCATTTT	CASSFQRQKNSNQPQHF
TRBV6-5	TRBJ2-5	-	-	TGTGCCAGCAGTTACTCGGGGGCTAGCCCCAGTGAGACCCAGTACTTC	CASSYSGASPSETQYF
TRBV6-2/TRBV6-3	TRBJ1-1	-	-	TGTGCCAGCAGTTACGACACACGGGGCACTGAAGCTTTCTTT	CASSYDTRGTEAFF
TRBV7-3	TRBJ1-5	-	TRBD1	TGTGCCAGCAGCCCACCGGTGGGGGGACAGGGGAGGGAGAGCAATCAGCCCCAGCATTTT	CASSPPVGGQGRESNQPQHF
TRBV10-3	TRBJ2-6	-	-	TGTGCCATCAGTGCGTCGCAGGGGCAAAACTCTGGGGCCAACGTCCTGACTTTC	CAISASQGQNSGANVLTF
TRBV18	TRBJ1-4	-	-	TGTGCCAGCTCTCAAACAACTAATGAAAAACTGTTTTTT	CASSQTTNEKLFF
TRBV4-3	TRBJ2-5	few	-	TGCGCCAGCAGCCAAGGGGCTACGGGGGAGACCCAGTACTTC	CASSQGATGETQYF
TRBV5-4	TRBJ1-1	-	-	TGTGCCAGCAGCTTGGATCTTCGGACTGAAGCTTTCTTT	CASSLDLRTEAFF
TRBV6-6	TRBJ1-6	-	-	TGTGCCAGCAGCGCCCCCACGGGGACCTATAATTCACCCCTCCACTTT	CASSAPTGTYNSPLHF
TRBV7-3	TRBJ1-2	many	TRBD1	TGTGCCAGCAGCCGGGGGACAGGGATGGGCGGCTACACCTTC	CASSRGTGMGGYTF
TRBV7-2	TRBJ2-7	-	TRBD2	TGTGCCAGCAGCCGGGGACTAGCCTACGAGCAGTACTTC	CASSRGLAYEQYF
TRBV5-4	TRBJ1-2	-	-	TGTGCCAGCAGCCCGGCGGGGCCTGGCTACACCTTC	CASSPAGPGYTF
TRBV7-2	TRBJ1-6	-	TRBD1	TGTGCCAGCAGCTCGGGACAGGGGAGTCCACCCCTCCACTTT	CASSSGQGSPPLHF
TRBV28	TRBJ2-3	once	TRBD2	TGTGCCAGCAGTGGGGCTAGCGGGAGGGAAACAGATACGCAGTATTTT	CASSGASGRETDTQYF
TRBV3-1/TRBV3-2	TRBJ1-2	-	-	TGTGCCAGCAGGGGGGGGAGCTATGGCTACACCTTC	CASRGGSYGYTF
TRBV10-3	TRBJ1-3	once	-	TGTGCCATCGGGACACCGGCTGGAAACACCATATATTTT	CAIGTPAGNTIYF
TRBV19	TRBJ1-1	once	TRBD1	TGTGCCAGCGGACAGGAGGTAAGGATTACTGAAGCTTTCTTT	CASGQEVRITEAFF
TRBV19	TRBJ2-6	-	TRBD1	TGTGCCAGTAGCCGGATACCCAGGGGGACCTCCTCTGGGGCCAACGTCCTGACTTTC	CASSRIPRGTSSGANVLTF
TRBV10-3	TRBJ2-1	once	TRBD2	TGTGCCATCAGTGAGTCGACTAGCGGTCTCCGGGGGAATGAGCAGTTCTTC	CAISESTSGLRGNEQFF
TRBV20-1	TRBJ1-1	-	-	TGCAGTGCTAGTGTGGGGCAGGGCCATAAGAACACTGAAGCTTTCTTT	CSASVGQGHKNTEAFF
TRBV29-1	TRBJ1-2	-	-	TGCAGCGCCGGGACATTGGTCTATGGCTACACCTTC	CSAGTLVYGYTF
TRBV27	TRBJ1-2	-	TRBD1	TGTGCCAGCAGTCCGCAGGGGGGCGGAGGTAACTATGGCTACACCTTC	CASSPQGGGGNYGYTF
TRBV19	TRBJ2-5	-	TRBD1	TGTGCCAGTAGTATGGGCGCTCACAGGGGGCGGAGGGAGACCCAGTACTTC	CASSMGAHRGRRETQYF
TRBV6-5	TRBJ2-1	-	TRBD2	TGTGCCACCCAAGCGGGAGCCGATGAGCAGTTCTTC	CATQAGADEQFF
TRBV5-1	TRBJ2-1	-	-	TGCGCCAGCAGCCGAGCGATTTACAATGAGCAGTTCTTC	CASSRAIYNEQFF
TRBV10-3	TRBJ1-2	-	-	TGTGCCATCAGTGCGCGGGATTCGGCTAACTATGGCTACACCTTC	CAISARDSANYGYTF
TRBV5-8	TRBJ2-5	-	TRBD1	TGTGCCAGCAGCCCGGGACAGGGGGCGGGGGAGACCCAGTACTTC	CASSPGQGAGETQYF
TRBV3-1/TRBV3-2	TRBJ2-3	-	TRBD2	TGTGCCAGCAGCCTACGACTAGCGGGGGATACGCAGTATTTT	CASSLRLAGDTQYF
TRBV11-3	TRBJ1-6	-	-	TGTGCCAGCAGCCCTCGGGGGGGCTCACCCCTCCACTTT	CASSPRGGSPLHF
TRBV19	TRBJ2-3	few	TRBD2	TGTGCCAGTAGTGGCCCTAGCGGTAGCACAGATACGCAGTATTTT	CASSGPSGSTDTQYF
TRBV12-5	TRBJ1-2	-	TRBD1	TGTGCTAGTGGTTTGGTAGCGGGCGGGACAGGGACCTCGAACTATGGCTACACCTTC	CASGLVAGGTGTSNYGYTF
TRBV4-2	TRBJ2-7	-	TRBD1	TGTGCCAGCAGCCGAACAGGGGGAACCTACGAGCAGTACTTC	CASSRTGGTYEQYF
TRBV29-1	TRBJ2-3	-	-	TGCAGCGTTGAAGGTGGCAGGGGGGTGGATACGCAGTATTTT	CSVEGGRGVDTQYF
TRBV19	TRBJ1-1	few	-	TGTGCCAGTAGTAGTCAGTATGAAGCTTTCTTT	CASSSQYEAFF
TRBV28	TRBJ2-1	-	TRBD2	TGTGCCAGCAGTTTAGCGGGAGTGGCCTACAATGAGCAGTTCTTC	CASSLAGVAYNEQFF
TRBV10-3	TRBJ2-3	-	TRBD1	TGTGCCATCAGTGCCCAGGGGGCCACGGTCGGGGGTGGGCAGTATTTT	CAISAQGATVGGGQYF
TRBV2	TRBJ1-2	-	-	TGTGCCAGCAGTCCACTAGGAGGGAACTATGGCTACACCTTC	CASSPLGGNYGYTF
TRBV19	TRBJ2-7	-	TRBD1	TGTGCCAGTACCATGGGGGCAGGGGGCCACTACGAGCAGTACTTC	CASTMGAGGHYEQYF
TRBV27	TRBJ1-5	-	TRBD1	TGTGCCAGCAGAAGACAGGGACGCAATCAGCCCCAGCATTTT	CASRRQGRNQPQHF
TRBV28	TRBJ1-2	few	-	TGTGCCAGCAGTTTCGGGGGCTATGGCTACACCTTC	CASSFGGYGYTF
TRBV5-5	TRBJ2-1	-	-	TGTGCCAGCAGACTCCCCGCAGGGGACTCCTACAATGAGCAGTTCTTC	CASRLPAGDSYNEQFF
TRBV7-2	TRBJ2-1	-	TRBD2	TGTGCCAGCAGCCCCGGGGGGAGCGGAGGACCCTACAATGAGCAGTTCTTC	CASSPGGSGGPYNEQFF
TRBV28	TRBJ2-7	-	-	TGTGCCAGCAGGCCCTGGGGAGGGGGCTCCTACGAGCAGTACTTC	CASRPWGGGSYEQYF
TRBV24-1	TRBJ2-1	once	-	TGTGCCACCAGTCCGGCAGGGCTAGCCTACAATGAGCAGTTCTTC	CATSPAGLAYNEQFF
TRBV30	TRBJ1-6	-	TRBD1	TGTGCCTGGAGTGTACTTTGGGGGACAGGGGCTTCACCCCTCCACTTT	CAWSVLWGTGASPLHF
TRBV6-5	TRBJ2-7	-	-	TGTGCCAGCATAGGGATGGGGGCTCTCTCCTACGAGCAGTACTTC	CASIGMGALSYEQYF
TRBV18	TRBJ2-1	-	TRBD2	TGTGCCAGCTCCCCTAGCGGGAGGGCCATGGTTGAGCAGTTCTTC	CASSPSGRAMVEQFF
TRBV28	TRBJ1-1	-	-	TGTGCCAGCAGTCCAGGGAGGAGAGGGAACACTGAAGCTTTCTTT	CASSPGRRGNTEAFF